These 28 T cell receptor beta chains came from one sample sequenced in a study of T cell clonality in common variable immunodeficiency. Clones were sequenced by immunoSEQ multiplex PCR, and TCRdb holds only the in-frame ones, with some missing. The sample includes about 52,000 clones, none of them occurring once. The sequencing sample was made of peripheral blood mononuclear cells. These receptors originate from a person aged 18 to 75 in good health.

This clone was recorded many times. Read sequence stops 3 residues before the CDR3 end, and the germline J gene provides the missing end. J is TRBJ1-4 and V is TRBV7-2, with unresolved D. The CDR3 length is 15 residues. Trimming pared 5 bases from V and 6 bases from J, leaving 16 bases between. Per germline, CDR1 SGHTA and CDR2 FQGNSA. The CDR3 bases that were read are TGTGCCAGCAGCCCTAGTGGCGGGCGCCATGAAAAA. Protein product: CASSPSGGRHEK. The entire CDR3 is CASSPSGGRHEKLFF. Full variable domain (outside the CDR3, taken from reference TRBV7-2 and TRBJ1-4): GAGVSQSPSNKVTEKGKDVELRCDPISGHTALYWYRQSLGQGLEFLIYFQGNSAPDKSGLPSDRFSAERTGGSVSTLTIQRTQQEDSAVYLCASSPSGGRHEKLFFGSGTQLSVL.

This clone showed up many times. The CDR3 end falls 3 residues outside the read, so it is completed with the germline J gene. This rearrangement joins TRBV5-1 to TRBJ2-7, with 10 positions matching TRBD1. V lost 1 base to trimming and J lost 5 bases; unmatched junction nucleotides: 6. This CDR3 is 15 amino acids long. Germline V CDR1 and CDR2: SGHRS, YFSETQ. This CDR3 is CASSLRGQGRDEQYF. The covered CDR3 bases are TGCGCCAGCAGCTTGAGGGGACAGGGGAGGGACGAG.

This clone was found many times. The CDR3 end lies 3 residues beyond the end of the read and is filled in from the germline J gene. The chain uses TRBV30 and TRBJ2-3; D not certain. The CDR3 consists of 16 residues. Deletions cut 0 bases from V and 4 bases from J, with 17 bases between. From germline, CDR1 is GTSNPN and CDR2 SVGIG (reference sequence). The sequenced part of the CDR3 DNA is TGTGCCTGGAGTGTACTGGAGACTTTACAAGCAGATACG. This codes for CAWSVLETLQADT. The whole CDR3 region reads CAWSVLETLQADTQYF.

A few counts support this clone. The sequenced part of the CDR3 DNA is TGCGCCAGCAGCAGGGACAGGGGCATCCAAGAGACC. This codes for CASSRDRGIQET. The entire CDR3 protein is CASSRDRGIQETQYF. The gene calls are TRBV5-1 and TRBJ2-5; TRBD1 aligns across 10 bases. The CDR3 extends 3 residues past the end of the read, so its final part is completed from the germline J gene. Germline-derived CDR1 and CDR2 are SGHRS and YFSETQ. The CDR3 length is 15 residues. The V segment lost 4 bases and the J segment 1 base; nucleotides outside the gene matches: 4.

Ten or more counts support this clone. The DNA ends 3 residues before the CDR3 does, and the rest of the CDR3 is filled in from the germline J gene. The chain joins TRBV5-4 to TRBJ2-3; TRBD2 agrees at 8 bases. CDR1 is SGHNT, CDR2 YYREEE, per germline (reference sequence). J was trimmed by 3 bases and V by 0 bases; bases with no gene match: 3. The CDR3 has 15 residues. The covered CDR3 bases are TGTGCCAGCAGCTTGGACGGGGGGGCTACAGATACG. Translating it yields CASSLDGGATDT. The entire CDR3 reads CASSLDGGATDTQYF.

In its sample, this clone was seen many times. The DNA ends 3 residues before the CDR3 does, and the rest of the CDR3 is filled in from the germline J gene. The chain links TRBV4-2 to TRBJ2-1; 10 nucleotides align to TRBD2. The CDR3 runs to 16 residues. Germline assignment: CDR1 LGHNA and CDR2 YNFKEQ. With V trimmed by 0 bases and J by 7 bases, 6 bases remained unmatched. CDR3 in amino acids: CASSQDWLAGENEQFF. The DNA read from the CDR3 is TGTGCCAGCAGCCAAGATTGGCTAGCGGGAGAAAATGAG.

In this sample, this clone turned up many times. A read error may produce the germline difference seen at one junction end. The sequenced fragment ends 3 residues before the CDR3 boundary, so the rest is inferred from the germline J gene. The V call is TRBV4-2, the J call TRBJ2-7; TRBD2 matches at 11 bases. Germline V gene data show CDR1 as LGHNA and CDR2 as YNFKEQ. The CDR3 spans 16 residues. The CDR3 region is CASSQTPGLADYEQYF. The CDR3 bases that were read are TGCGCCAGCAGCCAGACCCCGGGACTAGCGGACTACGAG.

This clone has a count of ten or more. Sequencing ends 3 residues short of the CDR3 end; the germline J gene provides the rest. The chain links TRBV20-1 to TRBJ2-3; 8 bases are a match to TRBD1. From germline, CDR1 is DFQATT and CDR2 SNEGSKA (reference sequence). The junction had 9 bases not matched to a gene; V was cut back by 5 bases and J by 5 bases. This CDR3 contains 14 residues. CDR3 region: CSASARGQGDTQYF. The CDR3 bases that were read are TGCAGTGCTTCCGCCAGGGGGCAGGGAGATACG.

The CDR3 bases that were read are TGTGCCAGCAGCTTAGGCCCTAGCTCCTACAATGAG. Translated, it gives CASSLGPSSYNE. The full CDR3 reads CASSLGPSSYNEQFF. The V call is TRBV7-6, the J call TRBJ2-1; no reliable D call. The CDR3 end is not reached by the read, which stops 3 residues before it; the germline J gene fills it in. CDR3 length: 15 amino acids. Trimming took 1 base from V and 0 from J, leaving 7 bases between them. CDR1 and CDR2 (germline): SGHVS, FNYEAQ.

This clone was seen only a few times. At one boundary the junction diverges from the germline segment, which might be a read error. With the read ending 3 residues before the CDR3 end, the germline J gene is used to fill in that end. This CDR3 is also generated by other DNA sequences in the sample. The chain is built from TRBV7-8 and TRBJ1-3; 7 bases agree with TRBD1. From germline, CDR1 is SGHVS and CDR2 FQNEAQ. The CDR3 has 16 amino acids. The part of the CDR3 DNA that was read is TGTGCCAGCAGGCTTCAGGGGGGAGGCCCTGGAAACACA. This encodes CASRLQGGGPGNT. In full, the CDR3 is CASRLQGGGPGNTIYF. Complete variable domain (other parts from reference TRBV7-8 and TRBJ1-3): GAGVSQSPRYKVAKRGQDVALRCDPISGHVSLFWYQQALGQGPEFLTYFQNEAQLDKSGLPSDRFFAERPEGSVSTLKIQRTQQEDSAVYLCASRLQGGGPGNTIYFGEGSWLTVV.

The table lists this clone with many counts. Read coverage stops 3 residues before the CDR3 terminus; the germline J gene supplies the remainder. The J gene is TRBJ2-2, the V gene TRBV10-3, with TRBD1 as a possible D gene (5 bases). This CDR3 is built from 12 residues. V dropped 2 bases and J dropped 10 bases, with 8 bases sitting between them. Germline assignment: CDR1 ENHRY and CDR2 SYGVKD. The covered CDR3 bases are TGTGCCATCAGTGAGCAGGGAAAGGAG. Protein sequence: CAISEQGKE. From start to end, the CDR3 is CAISEQGKELFF.

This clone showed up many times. This CDR3 reads CASSPTEADYEQFF. The part of the CDR3 DNA that was read is TGTGCCAGCAGCCCAACAGAAGCGGATTATGAG. This rearrangement joins TRBV9 to TRBJ2-1; possible D gene TRBD2, 5 bases. The DNA ends 3 residues before the CDR3 does, and the rest of the CDR3 is filled in from the germline J gene. The CDR3 covers 14 residues. The germline CDR1 and CDR2 sequences are SGDLS and YYNGEE. Trimming left V 4 bases short and J 8 bases short, with 16 bases between.

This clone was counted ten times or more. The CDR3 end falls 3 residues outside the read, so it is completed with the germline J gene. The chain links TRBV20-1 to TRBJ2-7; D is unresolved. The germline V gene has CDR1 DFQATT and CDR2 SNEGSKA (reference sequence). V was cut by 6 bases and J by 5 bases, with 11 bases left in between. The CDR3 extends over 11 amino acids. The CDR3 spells CSARHPNEQYF. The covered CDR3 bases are TGCAGTGCGCGCCATCCAAACGAG.

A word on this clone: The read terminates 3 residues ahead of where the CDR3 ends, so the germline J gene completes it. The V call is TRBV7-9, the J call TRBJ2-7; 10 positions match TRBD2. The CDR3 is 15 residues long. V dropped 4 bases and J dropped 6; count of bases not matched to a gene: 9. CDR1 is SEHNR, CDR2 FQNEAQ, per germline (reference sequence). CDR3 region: CASSSIGLAGVEQYF. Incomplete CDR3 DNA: TGTGCCAGCAGCTCTATAGGGCTAGCGGGAGTCGAG.

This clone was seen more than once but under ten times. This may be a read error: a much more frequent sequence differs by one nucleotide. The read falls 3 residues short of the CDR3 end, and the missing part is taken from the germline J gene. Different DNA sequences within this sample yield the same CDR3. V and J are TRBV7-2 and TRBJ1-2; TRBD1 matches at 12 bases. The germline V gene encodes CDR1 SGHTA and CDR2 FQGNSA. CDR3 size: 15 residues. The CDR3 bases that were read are TGTGCTAGCAGCTTAGGGACAGGGGGCGTGGATGGC. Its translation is CASSLGTGGVDG. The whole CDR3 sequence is CASSLGTGGVDGYTF. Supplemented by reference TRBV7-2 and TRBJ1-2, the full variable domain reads GAGVSQSPSNKVTEKGKDVELRCDPISGHTALYWYRQSLGQGLEFLIYFQGNSAPDKSGLPSDRFSAERTGGSVSTLTIQRTQQEDSAVYLCASSLGTGGVDGYTFGSGTRLTVV.

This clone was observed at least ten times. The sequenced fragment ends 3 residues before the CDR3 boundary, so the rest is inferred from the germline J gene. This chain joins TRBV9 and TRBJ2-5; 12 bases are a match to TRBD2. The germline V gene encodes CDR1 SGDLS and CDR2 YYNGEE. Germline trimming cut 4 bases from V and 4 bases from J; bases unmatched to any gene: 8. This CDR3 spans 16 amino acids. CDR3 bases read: TGTGCCAGCAGCCTCGAGACTAGCGGGAGTACAGAGACC. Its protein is CASSLETSGSTET. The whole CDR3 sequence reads CASSLETSGSTETQYF.

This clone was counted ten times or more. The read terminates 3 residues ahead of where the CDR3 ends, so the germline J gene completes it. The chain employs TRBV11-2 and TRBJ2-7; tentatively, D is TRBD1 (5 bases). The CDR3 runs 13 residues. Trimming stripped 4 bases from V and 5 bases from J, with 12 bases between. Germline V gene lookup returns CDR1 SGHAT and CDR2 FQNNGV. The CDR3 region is CASSSLGLDEQYF. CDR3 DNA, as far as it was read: TGTGCCAGCAGCTCGCTGGGGCTGGACGAG.

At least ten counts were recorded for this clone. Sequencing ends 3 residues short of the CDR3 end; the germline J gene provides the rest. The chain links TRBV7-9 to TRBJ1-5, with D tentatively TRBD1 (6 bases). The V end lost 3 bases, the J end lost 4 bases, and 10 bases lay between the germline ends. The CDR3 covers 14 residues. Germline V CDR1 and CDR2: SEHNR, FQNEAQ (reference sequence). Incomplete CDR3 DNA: TGTGCCAGCAGCTTCGGGGGGCTTAATCAGCCC. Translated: CASSFGGLNQP. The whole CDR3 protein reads CASSFGGLNQPQHF.

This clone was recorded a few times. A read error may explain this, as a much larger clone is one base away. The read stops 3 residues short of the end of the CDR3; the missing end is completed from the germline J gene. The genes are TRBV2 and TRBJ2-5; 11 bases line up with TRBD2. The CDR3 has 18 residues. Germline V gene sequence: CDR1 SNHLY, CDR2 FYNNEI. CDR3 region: CASSDDIAGGPSQDTQYF. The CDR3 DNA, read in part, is TGTGCCAGCAGTGACGACATAGCGGGAGGGCCGTCACAAGATACC.

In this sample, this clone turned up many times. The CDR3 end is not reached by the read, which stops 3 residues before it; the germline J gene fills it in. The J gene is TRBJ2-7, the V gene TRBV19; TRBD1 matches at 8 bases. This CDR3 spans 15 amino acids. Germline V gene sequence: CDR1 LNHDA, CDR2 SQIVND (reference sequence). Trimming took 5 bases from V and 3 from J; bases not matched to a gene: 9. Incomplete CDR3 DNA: TGTGCCAGTAGTGCTTGGGACAGGACCCACTACGAG. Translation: CASSAWDRTHYE. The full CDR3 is CASSAWDRTHYEQYF.

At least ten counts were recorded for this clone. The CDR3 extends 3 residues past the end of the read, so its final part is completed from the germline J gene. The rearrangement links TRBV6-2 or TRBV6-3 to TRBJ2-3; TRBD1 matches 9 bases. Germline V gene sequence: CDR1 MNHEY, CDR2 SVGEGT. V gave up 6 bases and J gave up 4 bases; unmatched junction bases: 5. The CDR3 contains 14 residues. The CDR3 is CASSPDRGADTQYF. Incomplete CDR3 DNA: TGTGCCAGCAGCCCTGACAGGGGGGCAGATACG.

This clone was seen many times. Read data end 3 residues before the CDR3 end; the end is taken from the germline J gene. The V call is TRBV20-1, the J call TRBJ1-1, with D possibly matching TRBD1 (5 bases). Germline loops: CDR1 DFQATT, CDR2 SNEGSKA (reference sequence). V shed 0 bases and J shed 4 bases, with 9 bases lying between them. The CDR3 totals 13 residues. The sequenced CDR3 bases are TGCAGTGCTAGAGACAGGGAGGTCACTGAA. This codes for CSARDREVTE. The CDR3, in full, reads CSARDREVTEAFF.

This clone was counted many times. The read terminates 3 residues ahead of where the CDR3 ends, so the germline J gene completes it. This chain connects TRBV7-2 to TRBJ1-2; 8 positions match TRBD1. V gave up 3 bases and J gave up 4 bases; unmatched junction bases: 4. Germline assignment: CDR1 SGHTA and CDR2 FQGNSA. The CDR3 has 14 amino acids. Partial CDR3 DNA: TGTGCCAGCAGCTTCCAGGGGGCCGGCTATGGC. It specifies CASSFQGAGYG. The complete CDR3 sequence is CASSFQGAGYGYTF.

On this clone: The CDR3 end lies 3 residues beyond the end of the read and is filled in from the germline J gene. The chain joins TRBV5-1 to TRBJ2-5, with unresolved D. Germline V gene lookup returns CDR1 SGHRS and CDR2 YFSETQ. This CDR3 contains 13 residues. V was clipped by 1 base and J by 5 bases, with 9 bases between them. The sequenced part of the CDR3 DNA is TGCGCCAGCAGCTTGACTGCTTGGGAGACC. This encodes CASSLTAWET. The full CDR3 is CASSLTAWETQYF.

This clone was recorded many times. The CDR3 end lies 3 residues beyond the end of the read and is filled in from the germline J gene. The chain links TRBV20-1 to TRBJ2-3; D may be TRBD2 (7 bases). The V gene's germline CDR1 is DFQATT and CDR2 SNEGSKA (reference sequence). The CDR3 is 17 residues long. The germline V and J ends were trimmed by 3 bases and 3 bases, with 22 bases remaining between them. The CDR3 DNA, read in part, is TGCAGTGCTAGGGCCCGTGGGGGGGCCGTTGCGACAGATACG. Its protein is CSARARGGAVATDT. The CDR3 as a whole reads CSARARGGAVATDTQYF.

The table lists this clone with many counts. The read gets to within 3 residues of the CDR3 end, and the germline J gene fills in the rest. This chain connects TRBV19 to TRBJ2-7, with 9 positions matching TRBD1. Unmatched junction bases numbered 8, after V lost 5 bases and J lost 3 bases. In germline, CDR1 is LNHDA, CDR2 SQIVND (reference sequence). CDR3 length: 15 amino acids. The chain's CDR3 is CASSLSGTGIYEQYF. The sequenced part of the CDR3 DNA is TGTGCCAGTAGTCTTTCCGGGACAGGGATCTACGAG.

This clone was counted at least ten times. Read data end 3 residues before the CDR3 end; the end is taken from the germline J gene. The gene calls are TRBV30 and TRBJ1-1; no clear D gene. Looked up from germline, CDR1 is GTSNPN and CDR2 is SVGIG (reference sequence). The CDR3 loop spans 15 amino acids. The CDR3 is CAWFRRTDSLPEAFF. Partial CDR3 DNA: TGTGCCTGGTTTCGCCGGACGGACTCTTTGCCGGAA.

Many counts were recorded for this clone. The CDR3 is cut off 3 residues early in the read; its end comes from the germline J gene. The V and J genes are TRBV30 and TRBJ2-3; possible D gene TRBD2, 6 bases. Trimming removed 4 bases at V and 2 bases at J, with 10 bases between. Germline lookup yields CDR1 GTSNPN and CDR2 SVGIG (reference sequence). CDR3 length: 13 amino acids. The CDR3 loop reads CAWTAGLTDTQYF. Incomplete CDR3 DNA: TGTGCCTGGACGGCGGGACTCACAGATACG.